These T cell receptor beta chains were read from a single sample in a study of cytomegalovirus exposure and HLA in healthy donors. Clones were sequenced by immunoSEQ multiplex PCR, and TCRdb holds only the in-frame ones, with some missing. The data show 150,000 or so clones, with less than 80% seen just once and roughly 2.2% held by the top ten. The sequenced material came from PBMCs. These receptor sequences come from a man aged 30-40 years in good health and CMV-seronegative. Both conserved end residues are part of each CDR3.

v_gene: TRBV6-1
j_gene: TRBJ1-3
CDR3aa: CAVSSGSGGNTIYF

v_gene: TRBV27
j_gene: TRBJ2-5
CDR3aa: CASRFGGEAVETQYF

v_gene: TRBV28
j_gene: TRBJ2-2
CDR3aa: CASTFPGDNTGELFF

v_gene: TRBV5-1
j_gene: TRBJ2-5
CDR3aa: CASSRPTGVRETQYF

v_gene: TRBV19
j_gene: TRBJ2-1
CDR3aa: CASSLWTSGGYNEQFF

v_gene: TRBV6-1
j_gene: TRBJ1-6
CDR3aa: CAILSEPGLNLHF

v_gene: TRBV6-5
j_gene: TRBJ1-5
CDR3aa: CASSGRVNQPQHF

v_gene: TRBV5-6
j_gene: TRBJ2-3
CDR3aa: CASSLMSSGGGDTQYF

v_gene: TRBV5-4
j_gene: TRBJ2-7
CDR3aa: CASSLFGTGGSEQYF

v_gene: TRBV6-6
j_gene: TRBJ2-3
CDR3aa: CASSNWTGGAPYTQYF

v_gene: TRBV2
j_gene: TRBJ2-2
CDR3aa: CARAGRDTGELFF

v_gene: TRBV20-1
j_gene: TRBJ2-7
CDR3aa: CSASLGHEQYF

v_gene: TRBV7-9
j_gene: TRBJ2-1
CDR3aa: CASRNRTSVGEQFF

v_gene: TRBV27
j_gene: TRBJ1-1
CDR3aa: CASTTSGAEAFF

v_gene: TRBV5-4
j_gene: TRBJ2-7
CDR3aa: CASSFGTGFEQYF

v_gene: TRBV5-1
j_gene: TRBJ1-2
CDR3aa: CASSLGQGDYGYTF

v_gene: TRBV15
j_gene: TRBJ1-6
CDR3aa: CATSRDKTEYSPLHF

v_gene: TRBV2
j_gene: TRBJ2-3
CDR3aa: CASSEARGLPSTDTQYF

v_gene: TRBV13
j_gene: TRBJ2-1
CDR3aa: CASRGRGGEQFF

v_gene: TRBV7-3
j_gene: TRBJ1-3
CDR3aa: CASSSTGSPGNTIYF